The clone carrying this TCR beta chain was picked up many times. The antigen is unknown. The CDR3 is made up of 19 amino acids. Germline-derived CDR1 and CDR2 are SGHTA and FQGTGA. V lost 0 bases and J lost 0, with 21 bases in between. The data derive from a study of CD8 T cells in ankylosing spondylitis. MiXCR, run by TCRdb on the 5' RACE reads, gives a single entry per CDR3 protein. The sample carries around 210,000 distinct CDR3 sequences, 7.5% to 9.5% recorded once. General observations from the study: Blood of patients with ankylosing spondylitis appeared to be characterized by a TCR beta motif of 8 or 9 highly homologous variants.

The origin of this receptor is a female donor with ankylosing spondylitis or in good health (not recorded which). J is TRBJ2-7 and V is TRBV7-3; D is undetermined. The specimen was blood, either unsorted or a sorted T cell fraction (not recorded which). CDR3 residues: CASSLTALGLRRNSYEQYF. DNA of the CDR3: TGTGCCAGCAGCTTAACGGCTCTAGGTCTACGAAGAAACTCCTACGAGCAGTACTTC. The full variable domain, completed using reference TRBV7-3 and TRBJ2-7, is GAGVSQTPSNKVTEKGKYVELRCDPISGHTALYWYRQSLGQGPEFLIYFQGTGAADDSGLPNDRFFAVRPEGSVSTLKIQRTERGDSAVYLCASSLTALGLRRNSYEQYFGPGTRLTVT.